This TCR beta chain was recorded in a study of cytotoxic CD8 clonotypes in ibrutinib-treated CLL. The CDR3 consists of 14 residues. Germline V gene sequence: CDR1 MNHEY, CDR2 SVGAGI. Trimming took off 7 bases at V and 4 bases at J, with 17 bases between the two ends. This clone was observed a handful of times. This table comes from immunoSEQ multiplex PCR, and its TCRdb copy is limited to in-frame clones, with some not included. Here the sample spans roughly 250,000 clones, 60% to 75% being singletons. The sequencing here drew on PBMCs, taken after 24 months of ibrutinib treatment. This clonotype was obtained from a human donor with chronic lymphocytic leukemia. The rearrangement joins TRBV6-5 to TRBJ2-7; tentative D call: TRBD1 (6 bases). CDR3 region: CASTKQGSLYEQYF. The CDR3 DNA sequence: TGTGCCAGCACCAAACAGGGATCCCTTTACGAGCAGTACTTC.